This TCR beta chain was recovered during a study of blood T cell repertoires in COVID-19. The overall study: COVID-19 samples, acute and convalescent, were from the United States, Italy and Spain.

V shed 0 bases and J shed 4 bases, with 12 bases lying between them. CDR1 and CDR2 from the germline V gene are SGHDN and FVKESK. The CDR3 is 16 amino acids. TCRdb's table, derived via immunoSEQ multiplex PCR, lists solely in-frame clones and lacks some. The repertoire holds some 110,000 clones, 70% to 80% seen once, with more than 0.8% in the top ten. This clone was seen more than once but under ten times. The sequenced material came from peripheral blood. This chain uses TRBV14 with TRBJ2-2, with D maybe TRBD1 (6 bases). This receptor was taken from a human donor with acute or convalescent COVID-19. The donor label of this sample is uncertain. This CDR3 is CASSQDSPGVTGELFF. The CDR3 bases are TGTGCCAGCAGCCAAGATAGCCCAGGGGTCACCGGGGAGCTGTTTTTT.